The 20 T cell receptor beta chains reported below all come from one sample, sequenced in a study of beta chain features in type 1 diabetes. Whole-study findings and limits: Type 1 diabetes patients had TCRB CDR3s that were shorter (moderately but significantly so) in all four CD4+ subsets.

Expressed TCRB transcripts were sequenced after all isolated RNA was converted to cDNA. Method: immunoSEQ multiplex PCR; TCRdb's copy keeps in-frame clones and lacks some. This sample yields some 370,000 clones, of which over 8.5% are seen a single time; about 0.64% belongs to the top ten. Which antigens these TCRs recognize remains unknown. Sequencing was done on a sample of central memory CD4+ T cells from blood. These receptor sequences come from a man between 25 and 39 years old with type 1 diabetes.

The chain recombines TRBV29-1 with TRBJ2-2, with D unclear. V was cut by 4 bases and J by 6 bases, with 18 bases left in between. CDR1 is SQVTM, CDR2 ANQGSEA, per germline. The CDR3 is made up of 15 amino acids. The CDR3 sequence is CSVVTPVIFAGELFF. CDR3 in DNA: TGCAGCGTTGTAACCCCAGTTATATTCGCCGGGGAGCTGTTTTTT.

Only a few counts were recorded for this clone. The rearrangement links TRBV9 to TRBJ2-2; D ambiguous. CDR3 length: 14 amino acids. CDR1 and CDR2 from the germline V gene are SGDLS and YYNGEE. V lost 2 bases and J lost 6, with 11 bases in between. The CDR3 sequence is CASSVSPNPGELFF. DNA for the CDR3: TGTGCCAGCAGCGTGTCCCCTAACCCCGGGGAGCTGTTTTTT.

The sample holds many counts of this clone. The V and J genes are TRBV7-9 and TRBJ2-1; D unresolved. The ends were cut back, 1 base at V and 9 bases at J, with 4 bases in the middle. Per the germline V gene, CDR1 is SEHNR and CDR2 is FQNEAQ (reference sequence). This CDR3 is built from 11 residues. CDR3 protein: CASSLGPEQFF. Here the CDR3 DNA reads TGTGCCAGCAGCTTAGGTCCTGAGCAGTTCTTC.

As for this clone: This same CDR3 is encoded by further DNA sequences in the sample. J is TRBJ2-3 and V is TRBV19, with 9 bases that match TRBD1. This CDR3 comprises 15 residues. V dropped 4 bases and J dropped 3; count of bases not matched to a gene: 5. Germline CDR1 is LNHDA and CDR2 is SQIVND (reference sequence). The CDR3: CASSRLGQGTDTQYF. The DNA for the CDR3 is TGTGCCAGTAGTAGGTTGGGACAGGGAACAGATACGCAGTATTTT. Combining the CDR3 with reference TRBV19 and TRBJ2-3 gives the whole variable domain DGGITQSPKYLFRKEGQNVTLSCEQNLNHDAMYWYRQDPGQGLRLIYYSQIVNDFQKGDIAEGYSVSREKKESFPLTVTSAQKNPTAFYLCASSRLGQGTDTQYFGPGTRLTVL.

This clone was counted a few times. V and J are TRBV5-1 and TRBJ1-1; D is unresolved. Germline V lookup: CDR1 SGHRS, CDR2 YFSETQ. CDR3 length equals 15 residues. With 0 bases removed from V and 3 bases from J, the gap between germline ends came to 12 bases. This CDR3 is CASSLGSGMDTEAFF. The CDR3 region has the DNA TGCGCCAGCAGCTTGGGGAGCGGGATGGACACTGAAGCTTTCTTT.

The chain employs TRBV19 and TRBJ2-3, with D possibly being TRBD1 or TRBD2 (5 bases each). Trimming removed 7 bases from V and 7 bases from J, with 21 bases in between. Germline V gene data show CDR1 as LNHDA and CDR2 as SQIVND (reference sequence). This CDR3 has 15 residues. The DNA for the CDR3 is TGTGCCAGTACCAAACCGGGACCGCGAGCAAATACGCAGTATTTT. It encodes CASTKPGPRANTQYF.

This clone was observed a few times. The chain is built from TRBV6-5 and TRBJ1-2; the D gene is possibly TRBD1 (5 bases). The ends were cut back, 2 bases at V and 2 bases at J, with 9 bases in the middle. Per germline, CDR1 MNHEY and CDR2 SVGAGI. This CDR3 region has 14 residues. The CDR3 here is CASSYDAGNYGYTF. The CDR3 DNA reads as TGTGCCAGCAGTTACGATGCAGGGAACTATGGCTACACCTTC.

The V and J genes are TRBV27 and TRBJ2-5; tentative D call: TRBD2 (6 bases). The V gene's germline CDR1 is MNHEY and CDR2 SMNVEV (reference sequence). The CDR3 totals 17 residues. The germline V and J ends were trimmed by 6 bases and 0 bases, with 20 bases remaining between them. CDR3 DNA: TGTGCCAGCAGCCTGCCTAGCGAGATTTTCTACCAAGAGACCCAGTACTTC. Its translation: CASSLPSEIFYQETQYF.

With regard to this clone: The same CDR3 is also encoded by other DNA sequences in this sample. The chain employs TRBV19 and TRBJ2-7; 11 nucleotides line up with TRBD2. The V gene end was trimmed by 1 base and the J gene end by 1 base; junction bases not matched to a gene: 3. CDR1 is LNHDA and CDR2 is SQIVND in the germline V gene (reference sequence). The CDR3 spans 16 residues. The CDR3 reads CASSIGLAGLSYEQYF. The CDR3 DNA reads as TGTGCCAGTAGTATAGGACTAGCGGGACTATCCTACGAGCAGTACTTC.

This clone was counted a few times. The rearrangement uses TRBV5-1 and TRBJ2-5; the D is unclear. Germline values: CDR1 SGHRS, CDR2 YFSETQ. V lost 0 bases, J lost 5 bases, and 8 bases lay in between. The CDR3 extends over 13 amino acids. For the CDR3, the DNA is TGCGCCAGCAGCTTGGCTCCTAGGGAGACCCAGTACTTC. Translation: CASSLAPRETQYF.

The CDR3, as DNA: TGTGCCAGCAGACCCCGACAGGGCTCCTACGAGCAGTACTTC. Translated, it gives CASRPRQGSYEQYF. The chain is built from TRBV7-2 and TRBJ2-7, with TRBD1 matching 7 bases. There are 14 residues in the CDR3. Trimming cost V 6 bases and J 0 bases; bases outside gene matches: 5. Germline-derived CDR1 and CDR2 are SGHTA and FQGNSA. The full variable domain, with the rest looked up from reference TRBV7-2 and TRBJ2-7, is GAGVSQSPSNKVTEKGKDVELRCDPISGHTALYWYRQSLGQGLEFLIYFQGNSAPDKSGLPSDRFSAERTGGSVSTLTIQRTQQEDSAVYLCASRPRQGSYEQYFGPGTRLTVT.

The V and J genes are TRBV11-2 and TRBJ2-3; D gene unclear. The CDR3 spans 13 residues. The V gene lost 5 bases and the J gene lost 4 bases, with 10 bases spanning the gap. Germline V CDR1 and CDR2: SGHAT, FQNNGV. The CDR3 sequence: CASSPQSADTQYF. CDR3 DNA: TGTGCCAGCAGCCCTCAATCGGCAGATACGCAGTATTTT.

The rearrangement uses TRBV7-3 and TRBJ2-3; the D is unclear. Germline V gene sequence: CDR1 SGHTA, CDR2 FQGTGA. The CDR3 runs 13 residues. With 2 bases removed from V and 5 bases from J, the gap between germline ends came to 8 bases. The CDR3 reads CASSLEPQDTQYF. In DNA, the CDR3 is TGTGCCAGCAGCTTAGAGCCTCAAGATACGCAGTATTTT.

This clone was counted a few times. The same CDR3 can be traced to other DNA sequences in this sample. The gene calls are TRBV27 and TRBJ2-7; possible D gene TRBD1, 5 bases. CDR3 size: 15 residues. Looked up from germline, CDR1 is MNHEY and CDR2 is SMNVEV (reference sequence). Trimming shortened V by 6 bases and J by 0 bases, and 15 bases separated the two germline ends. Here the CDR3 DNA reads TGTGCCAGCAGCTACACACAGGACACCTCCTACGAGCAGTACTTC. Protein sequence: CASSYTQDTSYEQYF.

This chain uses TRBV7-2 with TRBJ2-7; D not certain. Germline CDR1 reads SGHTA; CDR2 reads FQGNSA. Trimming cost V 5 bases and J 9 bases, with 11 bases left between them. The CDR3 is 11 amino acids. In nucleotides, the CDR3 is TGTGCCAGCAGCCTAGTGGGTGTGCAGTACTTC. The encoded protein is CASSLVGVQYF.

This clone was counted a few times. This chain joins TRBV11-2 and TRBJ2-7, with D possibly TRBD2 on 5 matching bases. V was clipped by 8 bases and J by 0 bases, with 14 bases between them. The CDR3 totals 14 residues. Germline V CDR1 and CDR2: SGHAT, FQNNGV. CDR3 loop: CASGVRAASYEQYF. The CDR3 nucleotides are TGTGCCAGCGGGGTGAGAGCGGCCTCCTACGAGCAGTACTTC.

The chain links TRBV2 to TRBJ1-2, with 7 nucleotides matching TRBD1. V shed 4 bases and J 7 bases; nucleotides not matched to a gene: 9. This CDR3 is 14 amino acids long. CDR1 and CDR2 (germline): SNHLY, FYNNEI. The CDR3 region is CASSASTGLGGYTF. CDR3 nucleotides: TGTGCCAGCAGTGCCTCGACAGGGTTGGGTGGCTACACCTTC.

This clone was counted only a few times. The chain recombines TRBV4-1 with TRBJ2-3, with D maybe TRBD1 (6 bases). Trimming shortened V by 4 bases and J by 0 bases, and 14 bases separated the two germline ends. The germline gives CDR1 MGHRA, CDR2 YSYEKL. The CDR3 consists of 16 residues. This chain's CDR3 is CASSPRQAFSTDTQYF. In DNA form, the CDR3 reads TGCGCCAGCAGCCCCAGACAGGCATTTAGCACAGATACGCAGTATTTT.

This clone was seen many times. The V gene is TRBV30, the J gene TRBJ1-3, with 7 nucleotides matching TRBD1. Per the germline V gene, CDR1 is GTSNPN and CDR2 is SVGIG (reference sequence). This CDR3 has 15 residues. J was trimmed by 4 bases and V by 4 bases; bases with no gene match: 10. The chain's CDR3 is CAWTARGISGNTIYF. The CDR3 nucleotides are TGTGCCTGGACCGCCAGGGGGATCTCCGGAAACACCATATATTTT.

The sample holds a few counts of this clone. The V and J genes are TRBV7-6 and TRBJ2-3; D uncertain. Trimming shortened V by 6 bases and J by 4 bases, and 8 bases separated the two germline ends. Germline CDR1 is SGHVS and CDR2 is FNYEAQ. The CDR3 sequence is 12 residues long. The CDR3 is CASSQVADTQYF. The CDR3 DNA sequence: TGTGCCAGCAGTCAGGTAGCAGATACGCAGTATTTT. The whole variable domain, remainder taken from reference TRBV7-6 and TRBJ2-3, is GAGVSQSPRYKVTKRGQDVALRCDPISGHVSLYWYRQALGQGPEFLTYFNYEAQQDKSGLPNDRFSAERPEGSISTLTIQRTEQRDSAMYRCASSQVADTQYFGPGTRLTVL.